The T cell receptor beta chain described here comes from a study of shared clonotypes between healthy human individuals. The CDR3 is made up of 11 amino acids. Germline V gives CDR1 SQVTM, CDR2 ANQGSEA. Trimming removed 7 bases from V and 3 bases from J; junction bases left unmatched: 2. TCRdb's table, derived via immunoSEQ multiplex PCR, lists solely in-frame clones and lacks some. The sample lists around 370,000 clones, 96% occurring once. Sequences were obtained from memory CD8+ T cells sorted from blood. Subset described: CD45RO+ cells pooled with CCR7-negative TemRA cells. The source is a man aged 25 to 45 in good health. The genes are TRBV29-1 and TRBJ1-2; 7 bases match TRBD1. CDR3 DNA: TGCAGCGCCGGACAGGACTATGGCTACACCTTC. Its protein is CSAGQDYGYTF.